This T cell receptor beta chain appears in the sequencing data of a study of T cell clonotyping in hematopoietic cell transplantation. Study results and limitations: Recipient TCR diversity dropped after transplant; expanded clonotypes rose from day 30 to 180.

This CDR3 is 12 amino acids long. Germline CDR1 and CDR2: MNHNY and SVGAGI (reference sequence). V lost 5 bases and J lost 7, with 8 bases in between. The method was immunoSEQ multiplex PCR; TCRdb's version includes in-frame clones alone and lacks a portion of them. The sample holds under 5,500 clones, about 85% seen once. Within the sample, this clone is large. No antigen is known for it. The receptor was derived from a male patient between 55 and 70 years old who had an allogeneic stem cell transplant from an unrelated donor, so T cells may come from the graft donor. Some clones in this sample may be carry-over from other donors' samples. The input for sequencing was peripheral blood mononuclear cells, taken 180 days after allogeneic stem cell transplant. The J gene is TRBJ2-2, the V gene TRBV6-6; the D is unclear. CDR3 DNA sequence: TGTGCCAGCAGTCTTCTCTACGGGGAGCTGTTTTTT. Its translation is CASSLLYGELFF.